In this sample, the clone carrying this TCR beta chain is medium-sized. Its antigen is not identified. The method was immunoSEQ multiplex PCR; TCRdb's version includes in-frame clones alone and lacks a portion of them. Of more than 6,500 clones in the sample, just over 35% were seen once. With 10 bases removed from V and 0 bases from J, the gap between germline ends came to 12 bases. The germline gives CDR1 LNHDA, CDR2 SQIVND (reference sequence). This CDR3 region has 13 residues. Researchers cocultured the mixed lymphocyte reaction cells at 37°C for approximately six days. The source of the sample is a study of siplizumab effects on memory and regulatory T cells. Study-level information: Paired reactions compared siplizumab at about 0.99 ug/mL with no drug, using mixed lymphocyte reactions. Study results and limitations: Naive T cells looked more diverse than memory cells, and they looked like major contributors to the alloresponse.

Sequenced input: CFSE-low (dividing) CD8+ T cells sorted from an allogeneic mixed lymphocyte reaction. This receptor was taken from a human donor in good health; the cells came from an allogeneic mixed lymphocyte reaction. The gene calls are TRBV19 and TRBJ1-1; no clear D. The CDR3 loop is CATSNALNTEAFF. The CDR3 nucleotides are TGTGCCACTTCGAACGCCCTGAACACTGAAGCTTTCTTT.